Below are 27 T cell receptor beta chains sequenced from a single sample in a study of beta chain features in type 1 diabetes. What was sequenced were expressed TCRB transcripts, since all of the isolated RNA had been reverse transcribed. The repertoire was sequenced with immunoSEQ multiplex PCR; TCRdb's copy has only in-frame clones and lacks some. Among roughly 500,000 clones, over 25% were seen once, and the ten largest hold around 0.065%. The source material was naive CD4+ T cells from blood. These receptors came from a young man in good health.

This clone turned up a few times. The gene calls are TRBV5-4 and TRBJ1-4; possible D gene TRBD1, 6 bases. Trimming took 2 bases from V and 8 from J, leaving 16 bases between them. Looked up from germline, CDR1 is SGHNT and CDR2 is YYREEE (reference sequence). This CDR3 region has 15 residues. CDR3 sequence: CASSFQQGREEKLFF. The CDR3 DNA reads TGTGCCAGCAGCTTCCAACAGGGCCGCGAGGAAAAACTGTTTTTT.

This clone occurred a few times. The identical CDR3 is also encoded by other nucleotide sequences in the sample. This rearrangement joins TRBV9 to TRBJ2-1, with 7 bases that match TRBD2. This CDR3 has 13 residues. CDR1 and CDR2 from the germline V gene are SGDLS and YYNGEE. V gave up 0 bases and J gave up 6 bases; unmatched junction bases: 0. The chain's CDR3 is CASSVGGGNEQFF. Here the CDR3 DNA reads TGTGCCAGCAGCGTAGGCGGGGGCAATGAGCAGTTCTTC.

V gene TRBV7-2 combines with J gene TRBJ2-7; D may be TRBD2 (5 bases). This CDR3 is built from 12 residues. Germline values: CDR1 SGHTA, CDR2 FQGNSA. V gave up 5 bases and J gave up 9 bases, with 14 bases separating them. This chain's CDR3 is CASSLTLGRQYF. CDR3 bases: TGTGCCAGCAGCCTAACCCTAGGGAGGCAGTACTTC.

The rearrangement uses TRBV5-1 and TRBJ2-3; weak D call: TRBD1 (6 bases). The CDR3 is made up of 15 amino acids. Germline lookup yields CDR1 SGHRS and CDR2 YFSETQ. The V end was cut by 4 bases, the J end by 6 bases, with 18 bases between. The CDR3 DNA reads as TGCGCCAGCAGCCCTACGGTACAGGGTACCGATACGCAGTATTTT. This sequence encodes CASSPTVQGTDTQYF.

The chain has TRBV29-1 and TRBJ2-3; D is tentatively TRBD1 or TRBD2 (5 bases each). The CDR3 contains 13 residues. Trimming pared 7 bases from V and 3 bases from J, leaving 14 bases between. CDR1 and CDR2 from the germline V gene are SQVTM and ANQGSEA. The CDR3 bases are TGCAGCGCCCCCTTGAGGGGAACAGATACGCAGTATTTT. The encoded protein is CSAPLRGTDTQYF.

This clone was found a few times. The chain is built from TRBV30 and TRBJ1-2; TRBD1 agrees at 7 bases. The V segment lost 3 bases and the J segment 7 bases; nucleotides outside the gene matches: 8. This CDR3 contains 13 residues. Germline values: CDR1 GTSNPN, CDR2 SVGIG (reference sequence). The CDR3 is CAWRRKGGLGYTF. The CDR3 DNA is TGTGCCTGGAGGAGAAAAGGGGGCCTTGGCTACACCTTC.

There are a few counts of this clone. The chain has TRBV30 and TRBJ2-7, with TRBD2 as a possible D gene (6 bases). V lost 8 bases to trimming and J lost 0 bases, with 11 bases between them. This CDR3 comprises 12 residues. From germline, CDR1 is GTSNPN and CDR2 SVGIG (reference sequence). Written as DNA, the CDR3 is TGTGCCGGGCGGAGGGACTCCTACGAGCAGTACTTC. Its translation is CAGRRDSYEQYF.

A few counts support this clone. The V call is TRBV30, the J call TRBJ2-1; tentative D call: TRBD1 (5 bases). V gave up 0 bases and J gave up 5 bases, with 11 bases separating them. Germline values: CDR1 GTSNPN, CDR2 SVGIG (reference sequence). The length of the CDR3 is 14 residues. CDR3 loop: CAWSVWQGDNEQFF. Written as DNA, the CDR3 is TGTGCCTGGAGTGTATGGCAGGGCGACAATGAGCAGTTCTTC.

The table lists this clone with a few counts. The chain has TRBV27 and TRBJ1-4; D ambiguous. Germline assignment: CDR1 MNHEY and CDR2 SMNVEV (reference sequence). V was pared by 3 bases and J by 8 bases, with 10 bases between. This CDR3 region has 13 residues. The CDR3, as DNA: TGTGCCAGCAGTTTGCGGACGGGCGAAAAACTGTTTTTT. Its translation is CASSLRTGEKLFF.

The sample holds a few counts of this clone. V is TRBV7-9 and J is TRBJ2-2; D not resolved. The CDR3 extends over 12 amino acids. V lost 0 bases and J lost 7, with 3 bases in between. The germline V gene encodes CDR1 SEHNR and CDR2 FQNEAQ (reference sequence). CDR3 bases: TGTGCCAGCAGCTTAGCGGTCGGGGAGCTGTTTTTT. Protein sequence: CASSLAVGELFF.

V is TRBV2 and J is TRBJ2-1; unclear D gene. Trimming took 3 bases from V and 1 from J, leaving 13 bases between them. Germline V gives CDR1 SNHLY, CDR2 FYNNEI. The CDR3 totals 16 residues. CDR3 DNA: TGTGCCAGCAGTGACGAAGTTAGCCGGTCCTACAATGAGCAGTTCTTC. Protein: CASSDEVSRSYNEQFF.

The chain links TRBV9 to TRBJ2-5; D might be TRBD2 (6 bases). V was pared by 4 bases and J by 4 bases, with 17 bases between. The CDR3 consists of 15 residues. Germline CDR1 SGDLS, CDR2 YYNGEE. The CDR3 spells CASSTRAGSGETQYF. The CDR3 DNA is TGTGCCAGCAGCACCCGGGCGGGGTCCGGAGAGACCCAGTACTTC.

This clone was seen more than once but under ten times. The chain recombines TRBV7-9 with TRBJ2-7, with a possible D match to TRBD2 (6 bases). V was shortened by 4 bases and J by 2 bases, with 6 bases between the two germline ends. The germline CDR1 and CDR2 sequences are SEHNR and FQNEAQ (reference sequence). This CDR3 spans 12 amino acids. CDR3: CASSSGAYEQYF. For the CDR3, the DNA is TGTGCCAGCAGCTCGGGAGCCTACGAGCAGTACTTC.

This clone was seen more than once but under ten times. The chain combines TRBV7-8 with TRBJ2-1; D is uncertain. The length of the CDR3 is 14 residues. CDR1 and CDR2 (germline): SGHVS, FQNEAQ. With 1 base removed from V and 4 bases from J, the gap between germline ends came to 8 bases. The DNA for the CDR3 is TGTGCCAGCAGCTTAGAGCTCAGGTACAATGAGCAGTTCTTC. This sequence encodes CASSLELRYNEQFF.

As to this clone: The germline gene is not matched at one end of the junction; a read error may be the cause. The gene calls are TRBV29-1 and TRBJ2-7, with D possibly being TRBD1 (5 bases). The germline V gene encodes CDR1 SQVTM and CDR2 ANQGSEA. The CDR3 length is 15 residues. DNA of the CDR3: TGCAGCGGTGAAGGGCTGTTAGGGGATGGCTACGAGCAGTACTTC. Amino acid sequence: CSGEGLLGDGYEQYF.

This clone was detected a few times. The V call is TRBV30, the J call TRBJ1-2; tentative D call: TRBD1 (6 bases). Germline-derived CDR1 and CDR2 are GTSNPN and SVGIG (reference sequence). Trimming removed 3 bases from V and 8 bases from J, with 16 bases in between. This CDR3 spans 13 amino acids. The chain's CDR3 is CAWRDRDKTGYTF. CDR3 bases: TGTGCCTGGAGGGACAGAGACAAGACCGGCTACACCTTC.

A few counts support this clone. The rearrangement joins TRBV18 to TRBJ2-3, with D maybe TRBD2 (5 bases). CDR1 and CDR2 from the germline V gene are KGHSH and LQKENI. Trimming removed 5 bases from V and 6 bases from J, with 12 bases in between. The length of the CDR3 is 13 residues. CDR3 region: CASSADQRDTQYF. For the CDR3, the DNA is TGTGCCAGCTCAGCGGATCAGCGGGATACGCAGTATTTT. Filled out from reference TRBV18 and TRBJ2-3, the complete variable domain reads NAGVMQNPRHLVRRRGQEARLRCSPMKGHSHVYWYRQLPEEGLKFMVYLQKENIIDESGMPKERFSAEFPKEGPSILRIQQVVRGDSAAYFCASSADQRDTQYFGPGTRLTVL.

The J gene is TRBJ2-1, the V gene TRBV7-2, with a weak D call TRBD2 (6 bases). The V gene lost 2 bases and the J gene lost 7 bases, with 18 bases spanning the gap. The length of the CDR3 is 16 residues. The germline V gene encodes CDR1 SGHTA and CDR2 FQGNSA. The CDR3 region is CASSLWVRTEGNEQFF. CDR3 in DNA: TGTGCCAGCAGCTTATGGGTGAGGACGGAGGGGAATGAGCAGTTCTTC.

CDR3 DNA: TGTGCCATCTCCCAGGACAGGGGAGGCGGGGAGCTGTTTTTT. The encoded protein is CAISQDRGGGELFF. The rearrangement links TRBV10-3 to TRBJ2-2, with TRBD1 identical over 9 bases. CDR1 is ENHRY, CDR2 SYGVKD, per germline. V trimming: 8 bases; J trimming: 7 bases; junction bases outside the gene matches: 8. The CDR3 extends over 14 amino acids.

This clone came up a few times. The chain links TRBV5-1 to TRBJ2-5; D not certain. Per the germline V gene, CDR1 is SGHRS and CDR2 is YFSETQ. Trimming removed 4 bases at V and 1 base at J, with 2 bases between. The length of the CDR3 is 11 residues. The CDR3 sequence is CASSAQETQYF. DNA of the CDR3: TGCGCCAGCAGCGCCCAAGAGACCCAGTACTTC.

The genes are TRBV6-5 and TRBJ2-5, with TRBD1 as a possible D gene (5 bases). The J call may not be correct, given that the DNA end is closer to TRBJ2-7. This CDR3 is built from 14 residues. In germline, CDR1 is MNHEY, CDR2 SVGAGI. CDR3 in amino acids: CASTFNQGSREQYF. CDR3 nucleotides: TGTGCCAGCACCTTTAACCAGGGATCTCGCGAGCAGTACTTC.

This clone was counted only a few times. The V call is TRBV15, the J call TRBJ2-5; the D is unclear. CDR3 size: 14 residues. V gave up 1 base and J gave up 5 bases, with 11 bases separating them. Germline V lookup: CDR1 LNHNV, CDR2 YYDKDF (reference sequence). The CDR3 nucleotides are TGTGCCACCAGCAGAGGCGGTTGGGGTGAGACCCAGTACTTC. It is translated as CATSRGGWGETQYF.

V and J are TRBV7-2 and TRBJ2-7, with D hard to call. V was cut by 6 bases and J by 3 bases, with 15 bases left in between. The germline CDR1 and CDR2 sequences are SGHTA and FQGNSA. The CDR3 is made up of 14 amino acids. This CDR3 reads CASRGSPTVYEQYF. The CDR3, as DNA: TGTGCCAGCAGGGGCAGCCCTACAGTCTACGAGCAGTACTTC.

A single count supports this clone. The rearrangement uses TRBV28 and TRBJ2-7, with TRBD1 identical over 10 bases. This CDR3 comprises 17 residues. V lost 8 bases, J lost 0 bases, and 13 bases stayed unmatched. CDR1 and CDR2 from the germline V gene are MDHEN and SYDVKM. CDR3 in amino acids: CASWDRGGTASSYEQYF. DNA for the CDR3: TGTGCCAGCTGGGACAGGGGTGGGACCGCGAGCTCCTACGAGCAGTACTTC.

This clone came up a few times. The J gene is TRBJ2-7, the V gene TRBV5-4; D is ambiguous. This CDR3 region has 15 residues. Germline V CDR1 and CDR2: SGHNT, YYREEE (reference sequence). V dropped 0 bases and J dropped 0 bases, with 10 bases sitting between them. CDR3 nucleotide sequence: TGTGCCAGCAGCTTGGCAACAGCCAGCTCCTACGAGCAGTACTTC. Protein product: CASSLATASSYEQYF.

This clone has just one count. The chain links TRBV5-4 to TRBJ1-2, with TRBD1 matching 7 bases. The J segment lost 4 bases and the V segment lost 4 bases, leaving 7 bases of the junction unmatched. Germline lookup yields CDR1 SGHNT and CDR2 YYREEE (reference sequence). The CDR3 is 14 residues long. The CDR3 region is CASSLKTGPYGYTF. CDR3 DNA sequence: TGTGCCAGCAGCCTTAAGACAGGGCCCTATGGCTACACCTTC.

This clone was observed a single time. This sequence joins TRBV4-3 and TRBJ2-7; TRBD2 is a possible D gene (6 bases). The CDR3 totals 14 residues. The ends were cut back, 4 bases at V and 1 base at J, with 11 bases in the middle. Germline CDR1 reads LGHNA; CDR2 reads YSLEER. The CDR3 region has the DNA TGCGCCAGCAGCCTTAGACTAGAATCCTACGAGCAGTACTTC. Protein product: CASSLRLESYEQYF.